Listed below are T cell receptor beta chains from one sample, sequenced in a study of beta chain features in type 1 diabetes. Some clones are missing from TCRdb's copy, which holds only in-frame ones; the method was immunoSEQ multiplex PCR. The sample contains about 370,000 clones, approximately 15% of which appear only once. The sample was naive CD4+ T cells from blood. These receptors originate from a woman aged 18-30 years in good health. Both conserved end residues are part of each CDR3. D genes are given only for firm matches. A clone size is listed for some rows: how often the clone was seen (once, few, many), or a class if it is expanded.

clone_size j_call v_call d_call cdr3_nt cdr3_aa
. TRBJ2-5 TRBV9 TRBD2 TGTGCCAGCAGCCGCTGGACTAGCGGGGAAGGGGAGACCCAGTACTTC CASSRWTSGEGETQYF
. TRBJ1-3 TRBV30 . TGTGCCTGGAACCCAGGGCGTACAAGCTCTGGAAACACCATATATTTT CAWNPGRTSSGNTIYF
few TRBJ2-6 TRBV29-1 TRBD1 TGCAGCGTTGAACTGACAGGGGGGTACACTGGGGCCAACGTCCTGACTTTC CSVELTGGYTGANVLTF
few TRBJ2-1 TRBV5-1 TRBD1 TGCGCCAGCAGCTGGGGGGGACAGGGAAATGAGCAGTTCTTC CASSWGGQGNEQFF
few TRBJ2-5 TRBV28 TRBD2 TGTGCCAGCAACCGCGGGAGCGAGACCCAGTACTTC CASNRGSETQYF
few TRBJ1-1 TRBV29-1 . TGCAGCGTTGGGGGCCAGATGAACACTGAAGCTTTCTTT CSVGGQMNTEAFF
few TRBJ2-5 TRBV6-6 . TGTGCCAGCAGGGTGCGAAAACAGGGCCTCCAAGAGACCCAGTACTTC CASRVRKQGLQETQYF
. TRBJ1-2 TRBV4-3 . TGCGCCAGCCGTGCCTCGAGAACAGGTTCTGGCTACACCTTC CASRASRTGSGYTF
few TRBJ2-5 TRBV29-1 TRBD2 TGCAGCGTTGGACTAGCGGGAGCGGTTGGGGAGACCCAGTACTTC CSVGLAGAVGETQYF
. TRBJ1-4 TRBV5-1 . TGCGCCAGCAGCTTGGCCCCAGGGATAACTAATGAAAAACTGTTTTTT CASSLAPGITNEKLFF
. TRBJ1-5 TRBV7-2 . TGTGCCAGCAACCGGGGGGGTATTCATCAGCCCCAGCATTTT CASNRGGIHQPQHF
few TRBJ2-1 TRBV7-2 TRBD2 TGTGCCAGCAGCTTATCCACGGGAGGAAGGTACAATGAGCAGTTCTTC CASSLSTGGRYNEQFF
. TRBJ2-7 TRBV29-1 . TGCAGCGTTGGGCTCTACAGCTTCTACGAGCAGTACTTC CSVGLYSFYEQYF
. TRBJ1-1 TRBV5-1 . TGCGCCAGCAGCCCAGGACAGAACCTAAACACTGAAGCTTTCTTT CASSPGQNLNTEAFF
. TRBJ2-7 TRBV10-3 TRBD2 TGTGCCATCAGGAGGACTAGCGGGAACTACGAGCAGTACTTC CAIRRTSGNYEQYF
few TRBJ1-2 TRBV28 . TGTGCCAGCAGGGTGGGGGCTGCTGGCTACACCTTC CASRVGAAGYTF
. TRBJ2-7 TRBV15 TRBD1 TGTGCCACCAGCAGAGCTAATCCGGGACAGGGGTACTACGAGCAGTACTTC CATSRANPGQGYYEQYF
. TRBJ1-5 TRBV30 . TGTGCCTGGAGAGGGGGTAGGGATCAGCCCCAGCATTTT CAWRGGRDQPQHF
. TRBJ2-1 TRBV2 TRBD1 TGTGCCAGCCTACGACGGAGGGACAGGTGGATCAATGAGCAGTTCTTC CASLRRRDRWINEQFF
few TRBJ1-2 TRBV28 . TGTGCCAGCAGTTTCCCAAACTATGGCTACACCTTC CASSFPNYGYTF
few TRBJ2-7 TRBV30 . TGTGCCTCCACAGAGGGGGTGGGCTCCTACGAGCAGTACTTC CASTEGVGSYEQYF
. TRBJ2-5 TRBV11-2 TRBD2 TGTGCCAGCAGCTTAGTCCTCGGGGGGTACGAGTACTTC CASSLVLGGYEYF
. TRBJ2-2 TRBV9 . TGTGCCAGCAGCCCCAGTTCCACCGGGGAGCTGTTTTTT CASSPSSTGELFF
few TRBJ2-7 TRBV29-1 . TGCAGCGTTAAGGGGCAGTACTCCTACGAGCAGTACTTC CSVKGQYSYEQYF
. TRBJ2-5 TRBV6-1 TRBD1 TGTGCCAGCAGTGAATTGCCCAGGGGGGAGACCCAGTACTTC CASSELPRGETQYF
. TRBJ2-7 TRBV5-1 . TGCGCCAGCAGCTTCGCGGCCAGAGCCTACGAGCAGTACTTC CASSFAARAYEQYF
few TRBJ2-5 TRBV11-2 TRBD1 TGTGCCAGCAGCTTAGGTAGGGGGCGGCAAGAGACCCAGTACTTC CASSLGRGRQETQYF
. TRBJ2-1 TRBV7-2 . TGTGCCAGCAGCTTAGCGATAGCGCAGTCCTACAATGAGCAGTTCTTC CASSLAIAQSYNEQFF
. TRBJ2-1 TRBV4-3 . TGCGCCAGCAGCCAAGATTTTTCGGGGTCCTCCTACAATGAGCAGTTCTTC CASSQDFSGSSYNEQFF
. TRBJ2-7 TRBV7-9 . TGTGCCAGCAGCTTAGGGGCAGGGTGGAGTTACGAGCAGTACTTC CASSLGAGWSYEQYF
. TRBJ2-7 TRBV28 . TGTGCCAGCAGTTTACTCCGGGGAGCGTTTAGTCAGTACTTC CASSLLRGAFSQYF
few TRBJ2-7 TRBV29-1 . TGCAGCGCAGCCCGGGAAACCTACGAGCAGTACTTC CSAARETYEQYF
. TRBJ1-5 TRBV2 TRBD1 TGTGCCAGCAGTTGGGACAGGGGGGGAGCGAATCAGCCCCAGCATTTT CASSWDRGGANQPQHF
few TRBJ2-2 TRBV7-2 . TGTGCCAGCAGTCTATCAACAGGGTCGGGCACCGGGGAGCTGTTTTTT CASSLSTGSGTGELFF
. TRBJ2-3 TRBV9 TRBD2 TGTGCCAGCAGCGTAGGCCCTAGCGGTCCAAACACAGATACGCAGTATTTT CASSVGPSGPNTDTQYF
few TRBJ1-5 TRBV2 . TGTGCCAGCAGCGCGGGGTATAATCAGCCCCAGCATTTT CASSAGYNQPQHF
. TRBJ1-2 TRBV30 TRBD1 TGTGCCTGGAGTGTCGACAGGGTGTATGGCTACACCTTC CAWSVDRVYGYTF
. TRBJ2-7 TRBV25-1 . TGTGCCAGCAGTGACCAGCAAAGGGGGTACTACGAGCAGTACTTC CASSDQQRGYYEQYF
. TRBJ2-1 TRBV5-1 TRBD2 TGCGCCAGCAAATTAGCGGGAGGGCCGGGTGAGCAGTTCTTC CASKLAGGPGEQFF
few TRBJ1-2 TRBV5-4 TRBD1 TGTGCCAGCAGTTTGGACAGGGGCTACTATGGCTACACCTTC CASSLDRGYYGYTF
few TRBJ2-5 TRBV9 TRBD2 TGTGCCAGCAGCGTAGAGGCCGGGAGGCGGTCGGAGACCCAGTACTTC CASSVEAGRRSETQYF
. TRBJ2-2 TRBV30 . TGTGCCTGGGAGCAGGACAGTCACACCGGGGAGCTGTTTTTT CAWEQDSHTGELFF
. TRBJ2-1 TRBV5-1 TRBD2 TGCGCCAGCAGCTCCCCGACTAGCGGGTTCCACAATGAGCAGTTCTTC CASSSPTSGFHNEQFF
. TRBJ2-1 TRBV6-1 . TGTGCCAGCAGTTATCCCCCGGGTGAGCAGTTCTTC CASSYPPGEQFF
. TRBJ1-4 TRBV30 TRBD1 TGTGCCTGGAGTGCCAGGGGGGCGGAAAAACTGTTTTTT CAWSARGAEKLFF
. TRBJ2-4 TRBV21-1 . TGTGCCAGCAGCAAAAAGTGCAGGGGAGCCAAAAACATTCAGTACTTC CASSKKCRGAKNIQYF
. TRBJ2-5 TRBV28 TRBD2 TGTGCCAGCAGCTACGCTAGGGAGGGCAGAGAGACCCAGTACTTC CASSYAREGRETQYF
. TRBJ2-7 TRBV7-9 TRBD1 TGTGCCAGCAGCTCCCAAGGACAGGGGATTCACGAGCAGTACTTC CASSSQGQGIHEQYF
. TRBJ1-4 TRBV7-9 . TGTGCCAGCAGCCACGGACAGCTCGAGGAAAAACTGTTTTTT CASSHGQLEEKLFF
. TRBJ1-1 TRBV19 . TGTGCCAGTAGGTGGACAGCGAACACTGAAGCTTTCTTT CASRWTANTEAFF
few TRBJ2-3 TRBV5-1 . TGCGCCAGCAGCCCCTATTCCGGAGCTAGCACAGATACGCAGTATTTT CASSPYSGASTDTQYF
. TRBJ2-2 TRBV15 TRBD2 TGTGCCACCAGTGTTAGACTAGCGGGATTCAACACCGGGGAGCTGTTTTTT CATSVRLAGFNTGELFF
few TRBJ1-1 TRBV29-1 . TGCACCGTAAGTCGGACAGTAAACACTGAAGCTTTCTTT CTVSRTVNTEAFF
. TRBJ1-4 TRBV18 . TGTGCCAGCTCACCGAAATTACAGGGAAGAGAAAAACTGTTTTTT CASSPKLQGREKLFF
. TRBJ2-2 TRBV2 TRBD2 TGTGCCAGCAGTAAAAATAGCGGGAGGGGCACCGGGGAGCTGTTTTTT CASSKNSGRGTGELFF
. TRBJ1-4 TRBV9 . TGTGCCAGCAGTGGCGGTACTAATGAAAAACTGTTTTTT CASSGGTNEKLFF
. TRBJ2-3 TRBV29-1 TRBD2 TGCAGCGTTGACATACTAGCGGGAGTTGGTGATACGCAGTATTTT CSVDILAGVGDTQYF
few TRBJ2-7 TRBV28 . TGTGCCAGCAGCATGAGCTCCTACGAGCAGTACTTC CASSMSSYEQYF